The 26 T cell receptor beta chains reported below all come from one sample, sequenced in a study of CD8 T cells in Susac syndrome. Reverse transcription of 0.5 to 1 ug RNA was performed with random hexamers. TCRdb analysed the immunoSEQ multiplex PCR reads with MiXCR anew, one entry per CDR3 protein. The top ten clones hold roughly 0.13% of a sample with roughly 130,000 distinct CDR3 sequences, about 95% of them seen once. Input material: CD4+ T cells from PBMCs. The receptors shown here come from a human donor in good health.

This clonotype was seen only a few times. This chain joins TRBV27 and TRBJ2-6; no definite D call. Trimming left V 2 bases short and J 2 bases short, with 1 base between. This CDR3 is 13 amino acids long. Germline loops: CDR1 MNHEY, CDR2 SMNVEV (reference sequence). The CDR3 nucleotides read TGTGCCAGCAGTTTAGCTGGGGCCAACGTCCTGACTTTC. It is translated as CASSLAGANVLTF.

The V and J genes are TRBV29-1 and TRBJ1-2; 10 positions match TRBD1. V dropped 4 bases and J dropped 5; count of bases not matched to a gene: 13. This CDR3 is 16 amino acids long. Germline lookup yields CDR1 SQVTM and CDR2 ANQGSEA. The CDR3 coding sequence is TGCAGCGTTGTCCCCGGGACAGGGGTTGGAGTTTATGGCTACACCTTC. Protein product: CSVVPGTGVGVYGYTF.

This CDR3 is CSARDSYEQYF. The CDR3 nucleotides are TGCAGTGCTAGGGACAGCTACGAGCAGTACTTC. The J gene is TRBJ2-7, the V gene TRBV20-1; a possible D gene is TRBD1 (6 bases). Between the trimmed V and J ends, which lost 3 bases and 3 bases, there was a span of 6 bases. CDR3 length: 11 amino acids. The germline V gene has CDR1 DFQATT and CDR2 SNEGSKA (reference sequence).

The chain recombines TRBV29-1 with TRBJ2-4, with unresolved D. There are 12 residues in the CDR3. Looked up from germline, CDR1 is SQVTM and CDR2 is ANQGSEA. With 7 bases removed from V and 4 bases from J, the gap between germline ends came to 11 bases. The CDR3 region is CSARTDKNIQYF. CDR3 coding DNA: TGCAGCGCCCGCACGGATAAAAACATTCAGTACTTC.

This clonotype was seen a single time. J is TRBJ2-5 and V is TRBV7-2; a weak D match, TRBD1 (6 bases). CDR1 is SGHTA, CDR2 FQGNSA, per germline. This CDR3 has 15 residues. Trimming took 7 bases from V and 4 from J, leaving 19 bases between them. CDR3 amino acids: CASTWTQGASETQYF. The CDR3 nucleotides read TGTGCCAGCACCTGGACACAGGGAGCATCAGAGACCCAGTACTTC.

V usage is TRBV9 and J usage is TRBJ2-5; TRBD2 is a possible D gene (6 bases). V lost 0 bases and J lost 5, with 14 bases in between. The CDR3 is 15 residues long. Germline assignment: CDR1 SGDLS and CDR2 YYNGEE. CDR3 sequence reads: CASSVDLGSGETQYF. CDR3 bases: TGTGCCAGCAGCGTAGATCTAGGCAGCGGGGAGACCCAGTACTTC.

The chain carries TRBV6-1 and TRBJ2-7, with a weak D call TRBD1 (6 bases). Germline V gene data show CDR1 as MNHNS and CDR2 as SASEGT. Trimming removed 8 bases from V and 6 bases from J, with 23 bases in between. This CDR3 has 15 amino acids. DNA of the CDR3: TGTGCCAGCTTCACCGTGACCGGGACAAACCGCGAGCAGTACTTC. This translates into CASFTVTGTNREQYF.

J is TRBJ1-2 and V is TRBV7-2, with TRBD1 identical over 7 bases. Unmatched junction bases numbered 8, after V lost 5 bases and J lost 8 bases. Per germline, CDR1 SGHTA and CDR2 FQGNSA. The CDR3 extends over 13 amino acids. The CDR3 protein is CASSAGQIGGYTF. The CDR3 nucleotides are TGTGCCAGCAGCGCGGGACAGATTGGAGGCTACACCTTC.

J is TRBJ2-6 and V is TRBV7-9; no reliable D call. There are 16 residues in the CDR3. Germline assignment: CDR1 SEHNR and CDR2 FQNEAQ (reference sequence). V was cut by 5 bases and J by 0 bases, with 11 bases left in between. The CDR3 spells CASSPPAASGANVLTF. CDR3 DNA: TGTGCCAGCAGCCCACCGGCAGCCTCTGGGGCCAACGTCCTGACTTTC.

CDR3 in DNA: TGCGCCAGCGATTACTACGGTTCCATGAACACTGAAGCTTTCTTT. Protein: CASDYYGSMNTEAFF. The chain couples TRBV5-1 to TRBJ1-1; D ambiguous. V dropped 7 bases and J dropped 0 bases, with 16 bases sitting between them. This CDR3 contains 15 residues. CDR1 is SGHRS, CDR2 YFSETQ, per germline.

The chain joins TRBV7-2 to TRBJ2-4; TRBD1 or TRBD2 may be the D gene (5 bases each). Germline V gives CDR1 SGHTA, CDR2 FQGNSA. The CDR3 has 18 residues. Trimming pared 1 base from V and 8 bases from J, leaving 24 bases between. The chain's CDR3 is CASSLGPPGTVTGHIQYF. In nucleotides, the CDR3 is TGTGCCAGCAGCTTAGGCCCACCGGGGACGGTAACCGGGCACATTCAGTACTTC.

This sequence joins TRBV2 and TRBJ1-5; tentatively, D is TRBD1 (6 bases). Germline assignment: CDR1 SNHLY and CDR2 FYNNEI. Trimming took 5 bases from V and 5 from J, leaving 10 bases between them. This CDR3 is 13 amino acids long. CDR3 in amino acids: CASSLDRDQPQHF. The CDR3 DNA reads TGTGCCAGCAGTTTGGACAGAGATCAGCCCCAGCATTTT.

The rearrangement joins TRBV5-4 to TRBJ2-7; 7 nucleotides agree with TRBD1. In germline, CDR1 is SGHNT, CDR2 YYREEE (reference sequence). The CDR3 runs to 15 residues. V was pared by 0 bases and J by 6 bases, with 9 bases of the junction left unmatched. The CDR3 here is CASSLAGGRVVEQYF. CDR3 DNA sequence: TGTGCCAGCAGCTTGGCAGGGGGTCGGGTCGTCGAGCAGTACTTC.

The genes are TRBV28 and TRBJ1-2, with 7 bases aligning to TRBD1. Germline V lookup: CDR1 MDHEN, CDR2 SYDVKM. The CDR3 is 17 residues long. V was clipped by 4 bases and J by 3 bases; unmatched bases: 14. CDR3: CASSYFPPTGKDYGYTF. For the CDR3, the DNA is TGTGCCAGCAGTTACTTCCCCCCGACAGGGAAGGACTATGGCTACACCTTC.

The V and J genes are TRBV29-1 and TRBJ1-2; 8 bases align to TRBD1. The CDR3 runs 15 residues. CDR1 and CDR2 (germline): SQVTM, ANQGSEA. V trimming: 1 base; J trimming: 6 bases; junction bases outside the gene matches: 10. The CDR3 DNA sequence: TGCAGCGTTGAAGCGTATGGGACAGGTTCCGATGGCTACACCTTC. Protein: CSVEAYGTGSDGYTF.

V and J are TRBV9 and TRBJ2-5; 9 positions match TRBD1. The CDR3 totals 14 residues. V lost 4 bases, J lost 5 bases, and 6 bases stayed unmatched. Germline assignment: CDR1 SGDLS and CDR2 YYNGEE. CDR3 sequence (DNA): TGTGCCAGCAGCTCCCGGACAGGGGTGGAGACCCAGTACTTC. The encoded protein is CASSSRTGVETQYF.

The gene calls are TRBV5-6 and TRBJ2-1, with TRBD2 matching over 11 bases. With 2 bases clipped from V and 7 bases from J, the junction kept 8 bases outside the gene matches. The CDR3 is made up of 16 amino acids. Germline loops: CDR1 SGHDT, CDR2 YYEEEE. Here the CDR3 DNA reads TGTGCCAGCAGCTTAAGACTAGCGGGAAAGTATAATGAGCAGTTCTTC. This gives the protein CASSLRLAGKYNEQFF.

The chain is built from TRBV7-2 and TRBJ2-7; no clear D gene. This CDR3 region has 13 residues. Germline CDR1 and CDR2: SGHTA and FQGNSA. Trimming took 5 bases from V and 3 from J, leaving 11 bases between them. The CDR3 here is CASSVENRYEQYF. CDR3 DNA sequence: TGTGCCAGCAGCGTAGAAAACCGCTACGAGCAGTACTTC.

The J gene is TRBJ2-3, the V gene TRBV10-3, with 12 nucleotides matching TRBD2. Trimming took 5 bases from V and 5 from J; bases not matched to a gene: 2. CDR1 and CDR2 (germline): ENHRY, SYGVKD. CDR3 length equals 14 residues. CDR3 amino acids: CAISPGLAGDTQYF. The CDR3 DNA sequence: TGTGCCATCAGTCCGGGACTAGCGGGAGATACGCAGTATTTT.

This sequence joins TRBV2 and TRBJ1-2, with 7 bases fitting TRBD1. Trimming at V came to 10 bases and at J to 2 bases, leaving 1 base not matched to a gene. This CDR3 has 11 residues. CDR1 SNHLY and CDR2 FYNNEI come from the germline V gene. The CDR3 protein is CATGGNYGYTF. DNA for the CDR3: TGTGCCACAGGGGGGAACTATGGCTACACCTTC. Complete variable domain (other parts from reference TRBV2 and TRBJ1-2): EPEVTQTPSHQVTQMGQEVILRCVPISNHLYFYWYRQILGQKVEFLVSFYNNEISEKSEIFDDQFSVERPDGSNFTLKIRSTKLEDSAMYFCATGGNYGYTFGSGTRLTVV.

The rearrangement joins TRBV28 to TRBJ2-1; 10 bases are shared with TRBD2. The germline gives CDR1 MDHEN, CDR2 SYDVKM. The ends lost 3 bases at V and 6 bases at J; junction bases unmatched: 5. This CDR3 is built from 15 residues. CDR3 amino acids: CASSFLAGVRNEQFF. In DNA form, the CDR3 reads TGTGCCAGCAGTTTCCTAGCGGGAGTTCGCAATGAGCAGTTCTTC.

This clonotype was seen once. The V call is TRBV5-1, the J call TRBJ2-7, with 11 bases matching TRBD1. This CDR3 has 15 residues. Germline V gives CDR1 SGHRS, CDR2 YFSETQ. V was pared by 4 bases and J by 1 base, with 4 bases of the junction left unmatched. CDR3 in DNA: TGCGCCAGCAGCATAGGACAGGGGGCGTCCTACGAGCAGTACTTC. Translating gives CASSIGQGASYEQYF.

This clonotype occurred once. The V and J genes are TRBV5-8 and TRBJ2-7; perhaps TRBD2 as D (6 bases). The germline CDR1 and CDR2 sequences are SGHTS and YDEGEE. This CDR3 spans 16 amino acids. Trimming shortened V by 0 bases and J by 2 bases, and 15 bases separated the two germline ends. CDR3 coding DNA: TGTGCCAGCAGCTTGGGGGGCGGGACTGTTCCCTACGAGCAGTACTTC. It is translated as CASSLGGGTVPYEQYF.

The V and J genes are TRBV12-3 or TRBV12-4 and TRBJ2-4, with D possibly being TRBD1 (6 bases). Trimming left V 5 bases short and J 0 bases short, with 11 bases between. The CDR3 totals 15 residues. Written as DNA, the CDR3 is TGTGCCAGCAGTGAAACCAGGGGAGCCAAAAACATTCAGTACTTC. This sequence encodes CASSETRGAKNIQYF.

The V call is TRBV3-1, the J call TRBJ2-2; D possibly corresponds to TRBD1 (6 bases). The V gene's germline CDR1 is LGHDT and CDR2 YNNKEL (reference sequence). This CDR3 is 15 amino acids long. V lost 1 base and J lost 9, with 15 bases in between. The CDR3 DNA reads as TGTGCCAGCAGCCAAGGAGGGGGATCCTACCGGGAGCTGTTTTTT. Residues: CASSQGGGSYRELFF.

This rearrangement joins TRBV5-1 to TRBJ1-1; 8 bases agree with TRBD1. The V gene end was trimmed by 0 bases and the J gene end by 8 bases; junction bases not matched to a gene: 6. The CDR3 has 14 amino acids. Germline V CDR1 and CDR2: SGHRS, YFSETQ. The CDR3 DNA is TGCGCCAGCAGCTTGGGGTCTGGACAGGGAGAAGCTTTCTTT. Translated: CASSLGSGQGEAFF.